Detailed here is one TCR beta chain. Its antigen is unknown. Sequencing was performed with immunoSEQ multiplex PCR; in TCRdb, only in-frame clones are kept and a portion is missing. The sample consists of approximately 43,000 clones, 85% to 90% of them appearing once. These data belong to a study of T cells in localized non-small cell lung cancer. The CDR3 totals 20 residues. Study conclusions and caveats: Out of the top 100 tumor clones, a median around 56 were seen in adjacent lung. In the blood, greater T cell density corresponded to longer overall survival.

The material was peripheral blood, obtained before any cancer treatment. The source of this sequence is an older female donor with stage I squamous cell lung carcinoma. The V and J genes are TRBV21-1 and TRBJ1-4; TRBD1 is taken as the D call from the table, unchecked against the DNA. TRBV21-1 is classified as a pseudogene. The CDR3 DNA sequence: TGTGCCAGCAGCAAAGATGTGAGACAGGGGGATACCAAAGAAAATGAAAAACTGTTTTTT. Its protein is CASSKDVRQGDTKENEKLFF.